The clone carrying this T cell receptor beta chain was observed a single time. No antigen is known for it. The CDR3 has 15 amino acids. The trim removed 7 bases at V and 5 bases at J, leaving 12 bases unmatched. CDR1 GTSNPN and CDR2 SVGIG come from the germline V gene (reference sequence). This sample was included in a study of cytomegalovirus exposure and HLA in healthy donors. Study-level results: Several V segments, TRBV6-2 and TRBV6-3 among them, could not be told apart and were dropped.

The PCR employed 60 Vbeta primers together with 13 Jbeta primers. TCRdb keeps only in-frame clones here, not all; method: immunoSEQ multiplex PCR. The sample contains around 130,000 clones, under 85% of which appear only once. This clonotype was obtained from a woman in her forties or fifties in good health and CMV-seropositive. The chain is built from TRBV30 and TRBJ2-1, with TRBD2 identical over 9 bases. Sequencing was performed on PBMCs. The CDR3 nucleotides are TGTGCCTCTACCGTATCTAGCGGGGTTAACAATGAGCAGTTCTTC. It translates to CASTVSSGVNNEQFF.